The clone carrying this T cell receptor (beta chain) has a handful of counts. This sample was included in a study of blood T cells in healthy people across ages. V lost 6 bases, J lost 5 bases, and 14 bases lay in between. Per germline, CDR1 SGHRS and CDR2 YFSETQ. There are 13 residues in the CDR3. Primers used in a second PCR of about 7 to 12 cycles were a sample-barcoded 5' primer and a J-beta primer mix. The authors tagged each cDNA molecule using a template-switch adaptor with 12 random nucleotides. Every sample produced at least 2.5 million CDR3-containing paired-end reads. Each CDR3 protein gets one entry after TCRdb re-called the 5' RACE reads with MiXCR. The sample lists under 1,100,000 distinct CDR3 sequences; around 25% were seen once. Isolating PBMCs gave at least 7 million of these cells per sample. This sample was shared with a second study, whose subject was T cells of mothers and their children. That publication notes: M1S, a second-PCR primer, added sample barcodes and 2-4 random nucleotides.

Sequenced sample: blood. The receptor comes from a girl aged 2-10 years in good health. V gene TRBV5-1 combines with J gene TRBJ2-5; maybe TRBD2 (5 bases). The CDR3 loop reads CASTGLPQETQYF. The CDR3 DNA is TGCGCCAGCACAGGACTTCCCCAGGAGACCCAGTACTTC. The full variable domain, rest sourced from reference TRBV5-1 and TRBJ2-5, is KAGVTQTPRYLIKTRGQQVTLSCSPISGHRSVSWYQQTPGQGLQFLFEYFSETQRNKGNFPGRFSGRQFSNSRSEMNVSTLELGDSALYLCASTGLPQETQYFGPGTRLLVL.